The present T cell receptor beta chain was sequenced within a study of OX40 agonist ivuxolimab in advanced cancers. Study information: Patients were dosed intravenously with ivuxolimab at 0.01 to 10 mg/kg every 2 weeks. At 82.7% male, the cohort had a mean age of 60 years, ranging from about 20 to 90.

The trim removed 3 bases at V and 4 bases at J, leaving 4 bases unmatched. Germline assignment: CDR1 ENHRY and CDR2 SYGVKD. The CDR3 loop spans 14 amino acids. Repertoires were generated with immunoSEQ multiplex PCR, while TCRdb's copy carries only in-frame clones and drops some. The table shows approximately 160,000 clones, with under 95% occurring only once. Concerning this clone: What it binds is unknown.

General observations from the study: Among T cells, CD8+ cells averaged more expanded clones than CD4+ cells.

The TCR originated in an adult with an advanced solid tumor such as melanoma, head and neck, liver or kidney cancer. The specimen was CD4+ or CD8+ T cells sorted from blood, collected in a trial of the OX40 agonist ivuxolimab. The gene calls are TRBV10-3 and TRBJ2-7; TRBD1 agrees at 9 bases. The CDR3 here is CAISDGQGLYEQYF. CDR3 sequence (DNA): TGTGCCATCAGTGATGGACAGGGGTTGTACGAGCAGTACTTC.